The text below deals with one TCR beta chain. The target antigen is unknown. This specimen comes from a study of Ad26.COV2.S vaccination and SARS-CoV-2 variants. Study-wide findings and caveats: Vaccinees displayed broader spike-specific TCR repertoires than placebo recipients.

Libraries were prepared by immunoSEQ multiplex PCR; TCRdb keeps only in-frame clonotypes and omits some of them. The data contain about 410,000 clones, 89% of them singletons. In germline, CDR1 is MGHRA, CDR2 YSYEKL. The CDR3 loop spans 14 amino acids. Between the trimmed V and J ends, which lost 1 base and 3 bases, there was a span of 6 bases. Treatment meaning: some 20 received Ad26.COV2.S at low or high dose, single or two shots; a few received placebo; per-sample allocation not given. Samples were taken on day 63 after the first vaccine or placebo injection. A Boston donor was an adult aged 18-55 years. This vaccine is an Ad26 vector that expresses the Wuhan-strain SARS-CoV-2 spike.

The chain recombines TRBV4-1 with TRBJ2-2, with a weak D call TRBD2 (6 bases). The receptor comes from a person between 18 and 60 years old who received the Ad26.COV2.S COVID-19 vaccine or a placebo. The sequences come from peripheral blood, collected in a trial of Ad26.COV2.S vaccine versus placebo. The CDR3 bases are TGCGCCAGCAGCCAAGGGAGGGACACCGGGGAGCTGTTTTTT. Amino acids: CASSQGRDTGELFF.